This is a list of T cell receptor beta chains from one sample in a study of chemoradiotherapy in HPV16-positive cancers. The repertoire was sequenced with immunoSEQ multiplex PCR; TCRdb's copy has only in-frame clones and lacks some. The sample holds 15,000 to 20,000 clones, about nine tenths seen once. Sequenced material: blood, taken from a patient who underwent chemoradiotherapy. Receptors originate from a human donor with HPV-associated anogenital cancer. Each CDR3 is given with its conserved first and last residue. A D gene is named only where the DNA matches it firmly. Expanded clones get a size class; other rows say once, few or many, or leave the size out.

>TRBJ2-1|TRBD2|TRBV7-9|19|NA
TGTGCCAGCAGCTTCTTCCCCACTTCGCGGGGACTAGCGGGGAATGAGCAGTTCTTC
CASSFFPTSRGLAGNEQFF
>TRBJ2-7|NA|TRBV21-1|16|NA
TGTGCCAGCATCTTAGGGGACACTAGGGACCCAGAGGAGCAGTACTTC
CASILGDTRDPEEQYF
>TRBJ1-5|NA|TRBV14|14|NA
TGTGCCAGCAACCAAGCTAGTGGGCATCAGCCCCAGCATTTT
CASNQASGHQPQHF
>TRBJ2-7|NA|TRBV2|16|NA
TGTGCCAGCAGTGACTGGTCAGGGGACGGTCAGTCGTGGATGTACTTC
CASSDWSGDGQSWMYF
>TRBJ2-7|TRBD2|TRBV6-6|14|NA
TGTGCCAGCAGGCCCGGCGGGGGGGCCTACGAGCAGTACTTC
CASRPGGGAYEQYF
>TRBJ1-2|NA|TRBV4-1|17|NA
TGCGCCAGCAGCCAAGTTGGGAAGGTTAGGGCGGACTATGGCTACACCTTC
CASSQVGKVRADYGYTF
>TRBJ1-4|TRBD1|TRBV6-1|15|NA
TGTGCCAGCAGGCGCGACAGGGTAACTAATGAAAAACTGTTTTTT
CASRRDRVTNEKLFF
>TRBJ2-3|NA|TRBV28|14|NA
TGTGCCAGCAGTTCGGGCCACCCTTTAGATACGCAGTATTTT
CASSSGHPLDTQYF
>TRBJ2-5|TRBD1|TRBV5-1|15|NA
TGCGCCAGCAGCTTGATAAAGGGACAGCAAGAGACCCAGTACTTC
CASSLIKGQQETQYF
>TRBJ1-2|TRBD1|TRBV5-4|12|NA
TGTGCCAGCAGCTACAGGGGGGGCGGCTACACCTTC
CASSYRGGGYTF
>TRBJ2-1|TRBD2|TRBV6-5|15|NA
TGTGCCAGCAGTGGGGTTGGGGGAGGGCCTGCTGAGCAGTTCTTC
CASSGVGGGPAEQFF
>TRBJ1-2|NA|TRBV15|14|few
TGTGCCACCAGCAGAGATCTGGGGGCAGGGGGCTACACCTTC
CATSRDLGAGGYTF
>TRBJ1-2|NA|TRBV5-6|12|NA
TGTGCCAGCAGCGCTTACAGCGGTGGCTACACCTTC
CASSAYSGGYTF
>TRBJ2-1|NA|TRBV27|14|NA
TGTGCCAGCTCTACTAAAAGCTCCTACAATGAGCAGTTCTTC
CASSTKSSYNEQFF
>TRBJ1-1|TRBD1|TRBV19|18|few
TGTGCCAGTAGTAGCGATCCGGGACAGGGATTTGATTCGAGCTTGGCTTTCTTT
CASSSDPGQGFDSSLAFF
>TRBJ2-7|TRBD1|TRBV5-4|15|NA
TGTGCCAGCAGCTTGGACAGGGGGAAACTTTACGAGCAGTACTTC
CASSLDRGKLYEQYF
>TRBJ1-1|NA|TRBV25-1|15|once
TGTGCCAGCAGTGAATTTGGGTGGGGCTTCACTGAAGCTTTCTTT
CASSEFGWGFTEAFF
>TRBJ1-3|NA|TRBV27|12|NA
TGTGCCAGCCAGGGCTCTGGAAACACCATATATTTT
CASQGSGNTIYF
>TRBJ2-7|TRBD2|TRBV5-8|16|NA
TGTGCCAGCAGCATACCGGGACTAGCGGGAGAATACGAGCAGTACTTC
CASSIPGLAGEYEQYF
>TRBJ1-1|NA|TRBV6-6|14|NA
TGTGCCAGCACTCAGGGCAGGACCAAGGGTAGAGCTTTCTTT
CASTQGRTKGRAFF
>TRBJ1-1|NA|TRBV6-4|13|NA
TGTGCCAGCAGAGACACCCCGAACACTGAAGCTTTCTTT
CASRDTPNTEAFF
>TRBJ2-5|NA|TRBV7-7|12|NA
TGTGCTAGCAGCCAGCCCCCGGGACCCACTTACTTC
CASSQPPGPTYF
>TRBJ2-7|TRBD2|TRBV27|14|NA
TGTGCCAGCACAACCGGGACTAGCCCGGGCGAGCAGTACTTC
CASTTGTSPGEQYF
>TRBJ2-7|NA|TRBV9|16|NA
TGTGCCAGCAGCGCCTCATCCACAGCGGTCCCCTACGAGCAGTACTTC
CASSASSTAVPYEQYF
>TRBJ2-3|NA|TRBV6-1|15|NA
TGTGCCAGCAGTGAAAGGGGCAGGGGACCAGATACGCAGTATTTT
CASSERGRGPDTQYF
>TRBJ1-2|TRBD1|TRBV27|17|NA
TGTGCCAGCAGTTTAATAAGTTCTAGCGGGACAGGGGATGGCTACACCTTC
CASSLISSSGTGDGYTF
>TRBJ2-5|TRBD1|TRBV19|18|NA
TGTGCCAGTAGTAACGAATTCACAGGGGATCTGGCCGAAGAGACCCAGTACTTC
CASSNEFTGDLAEETQYF
>TRBJ1-1|TRBD1|TRBV6-1|13|once
TGTGCCAGCAGTCCTAAAATCGACAGGGGCGCTTTCTTT
CASSPKIDRGAFF
>TRBJ1-5|NA|TRBV5-6|15|NA
TGTGCCAGCAGCTTGGGTTTCACGAGCAATCAGCCCCAGCATTTT
CASSLGFTSNQPQHF
>TRBJ1-5|NA|TRBV28|14|NA
TGTGCCAGCAGCGGTCACCTGCAGAGGCAGCCCCAGCATTTT
CASSGHLQRQPQHF
>TRBJ2-6|NA|TRBV28|17|NA
TGTGCCAGCAGTTTATCCCATTCAGGGACAGGGGCCAACGTCCTGACTTTC
CASSLSHSGTGANVLTF
>TRBJ1-1|TRBD1|TRBV28|14|NA
TGTGCCAGCCGGGACAGGGTTTGGAACACTGAAGCTTTCTTT
CASRDRVWNTEAFF
>TRBJ2-7|TRBD2|TRBV10-2|17|NA
TGCGCCAGCACCCCGGCAGCGGGGGGGCCCATCTCCTACGAGCAGTACTTC
CASTPAAGGPISYEQYF
>TRBJ1-1|NA|TRBV28|15|few
TGTGCCAGCAATAGAGGGAGCGCCCCGAACACTGAAGCTTTCTTT
CASNRGSAPNTEAFF
>TRBJ2-3|NA|TRBV5-1|15|NA
TGCGCCAGCAGCCCGGGGGGCGGGACCGTAGATACGCAGTATTTT
CASSPGGGTVDTQYF
>TRBJ1-1|TRBD1|TRBV7-9|11|once
TGTGCCAGCAGCAACAGGGGGAGAGCTTTCTTT
CASSNRGRAFF
>TRBJ2-7|TRBD2|TRBV11-2|15|NA
TGTGCCAGCACCAAAAGCGGGAGAAGCTCCTACGAGCAGTACTTC
CASTKSGRSSYEQYF
>TRBJ2-3|NA|TRBV4-1|14|NA
TGCGCCAGCAGCCAGGGACCGTTTGGAGATACGCAGTATTTT
CASSQGPFGDTQYF
>TRBJ2-3|NA|TRBV11-2|15|NA
TGTGCCAGCAGCTTAGGGCTTACTAGCACAGATACGCAGTATTTT
CASSLGLTSTDTQYF
>TRBJ2-3|NA|TRBV15|13|NA
TGTGCCACCAGCAGAGATTGGCGGGATACGCAGTATTTT
CATSRDWRDTQYF
>TRBJ1-1|NA|TRBV19|13|NA
TGTGCCAGTAGTATAGATGGCAACCCTGAAGCTTTCTTT
CASSIDGNPEAFF
>TRBJ1-3|NA|TRBV7-2|13|NA
TGTGCCAGCAGCTTAGCCAGTGGAAACACCATATATTTT
CASSLASGNTIYF
>TRBJ1-1|NA|TRBV28|13|NA
TGTGCCAGCAGTTCCCCGTTGAACACTGAAGCTTTCTTT
CASSSPLNTEAFF
>TRBJ2-5|NA|TRBV4-1|13|NA
TGCGCCAGCAGCCAAGGACCCCGGGAGACCCAGTACTTC
CASSQGPRETQYF
>TRBJ2-7|TRBD2|TRBV10-1|17|NA
TGCGCCAGCAGCGGGACTAGCGGGATATTACCCTCCTACGAGCAGTACTTC
CASSGTSGILPSYEQYF
>TRBJ1-2|TRBD1|TRBV7-2|14|NA
TGTGCCAGCAGCCTCCGGGACAGGAGCTATGGCTACACCTTC
CASSLRDRSYGYTF
>TRBJ2-1|TRBD2|TRBV11-2|14|NA
TGTGCCAGCAAACTAGCGGGAGGCGGGAATGAGCAGTTCTTC
CASKLAGGGNEQFF
>TRBJ1-2|NA|TRBV29-1|12|NA
TGCAGCATGGGATGGGGGGCGGGTGGCTACACCTTC
CSMGWGAGGYTF
>TRBJ2-7|NA|TRBV6-6|10|NA
TGTGCCAGCACCCCCGGCGAGCAGTACTTC
CASTPGEQYF
>TRBJ1-4|NA|TRBV4-1|18|few
TGCGCCAGCAGCCAAGAAAGGAGGGGGGCAGGAAAGGGCGAAAAACTGTTTTTT
CASSQERRGAGKGEKLFF
>TRBJ1-4|NA|TRBV6-6|16|NA
TGTGCCAGCAGTTACTCACAGGCGGCAACTAATGAAAAACTGTTTTTT
CASSYSQAATNEKLFF
>TRBJ2-7|NA|TRBV19|15|NA
TGTGCCAGTAGTACCCAAGGGGCAGCAGGATACGAGCAGTACTTC
CASSTQGAAGYEQYF
>TRBJ1-2|NA|TRBV5-4|13|NA
TGTGCCAGCAGCCTCACGGGGGACTATGGCTACACCTTC
CASSLTGDYGYTF
>TRBJ2-7|TRBD1|TRBV30|12|NA
TGTGCCTGGAACAGGGGCTCCTACGAGCAGTACTTC
CAWNRGSYEQYF
>TRBJ2-3|NA|TRBV10-1|15|NA
TGCGCCAGCAGCAGACAGGATTCCGATTCTAATACGCAGTATTTT
CASSRQDSDSNTQYF